This T cell receptor beta chain was documented in a study of T cell changes during pregnancy in multiple sclerosis. Sequencing used immunoSEQ multiplex PCR; TCRdb keeps in-frame clones, though not all of them. The sample holds around 16,000 clones, 83% seen once. V lost 4 bases, J lost 4 bases, and 3 bases stayed unmatched. The CDR3 is 16 residues long. CDR1 and CDR2 (germline): SGHVS, FQNEAQ. The material was CD8+ T cells from peripheral blood mononuclear cells, obtained after pregnancy. The rearrangement links TRBV7-8 to TRBJ2-1; TRBD2 agrees at 14 bases. The receptor comes from a female donor in good health, enrolled as a control in a pregnancy study. CDR3 in amino acids: CASSSGLAGEYNEQFF. The CDR3 bases are TGTGCCAGCAGCTCGGGACTAGCGGGAGAGTACAATGAGCAGTTCTTC.